This T cell receptor (beta chain) derives from a study of blood T cell repertoires in COVID-19. Produced via immunoSEQ multiplex PCR; TCRdb's table is partial and in-frame only. The table shows tens of thousands of clones, with around 85% occurring only once. This CDR3 is 15 amino acids long. Trimming removed 3 bases at V and 2 bases at J, with 13 bases between. CDR1 is DFQATT, CDR2 SNEGSKA, per germline (reference sequence). This clonotype was obtained from a man aged 65 to 85 with acute or convalescent COVID-19. The chain is built from TRBV20-1 and TRBJ1-4; D is perhaps TRBD1 (6 bases). The sequenced material came from peripheral blood. The CDR3 nucleotides are TGCAGTGCTAGTGGTGGGGGCCGGACTAATGAAAAACTGTTTTTT. It specifies CSASGGGRTNEKLFF.